This TCR beta chain originates from a study of technical replicates of blood from a few donors. Generated by immunoSEQ multiplex PCR, the TCRdb table keeps only in-frame clones and is missing some. The table lists some 80,000 clones, 90% to 95% of them singletons, with 0.39% in the top ten. The CDR3 is 13 residues long. Germline lookup yields CDR1 MNHEY and CDR2 SVGAGI. The ends were cut back, 2 bases at V and 4 bases at J, with 6 bases in the middle. The chain has TRBV6-5 and TRBJ2-1; D unresolved. Sample: T cells isolated from PBMCs. This sequence originates from a human donor in good health. Here the CDR3 DNA reads TGTGCCAGCAGTTACCGTCAGTACAATGAGCAGTTCTTC. Its translation: CASSYRQYNEQFF.